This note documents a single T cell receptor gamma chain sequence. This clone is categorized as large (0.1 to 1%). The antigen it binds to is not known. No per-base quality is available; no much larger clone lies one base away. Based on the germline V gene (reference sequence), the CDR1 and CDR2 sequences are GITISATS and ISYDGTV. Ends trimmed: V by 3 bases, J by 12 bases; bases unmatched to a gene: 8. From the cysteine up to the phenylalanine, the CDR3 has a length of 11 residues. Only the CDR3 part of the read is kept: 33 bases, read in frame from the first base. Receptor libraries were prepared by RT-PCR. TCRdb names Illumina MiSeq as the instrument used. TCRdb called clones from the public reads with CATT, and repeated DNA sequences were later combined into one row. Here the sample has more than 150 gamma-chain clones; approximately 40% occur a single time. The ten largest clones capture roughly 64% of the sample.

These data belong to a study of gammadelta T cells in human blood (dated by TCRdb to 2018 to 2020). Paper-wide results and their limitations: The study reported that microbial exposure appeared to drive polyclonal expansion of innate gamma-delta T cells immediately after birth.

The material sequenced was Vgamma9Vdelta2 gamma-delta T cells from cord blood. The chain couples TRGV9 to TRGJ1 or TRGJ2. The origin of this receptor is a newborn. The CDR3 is CALWELPWKLF. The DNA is TGTGCCTTGTGGGAGCTCCCTTGGAAACTCTTT.